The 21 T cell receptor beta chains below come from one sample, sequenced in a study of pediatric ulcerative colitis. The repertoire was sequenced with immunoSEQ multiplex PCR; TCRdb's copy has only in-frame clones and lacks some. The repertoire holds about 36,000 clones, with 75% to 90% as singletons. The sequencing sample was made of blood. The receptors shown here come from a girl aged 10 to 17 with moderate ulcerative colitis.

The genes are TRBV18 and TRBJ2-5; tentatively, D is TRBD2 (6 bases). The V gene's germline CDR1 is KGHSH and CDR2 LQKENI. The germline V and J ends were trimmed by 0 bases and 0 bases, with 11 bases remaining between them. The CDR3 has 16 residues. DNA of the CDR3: TGTGCCAGCTCACCACCGATCGGACTAAACCAAGAGACCCAGTACTTC. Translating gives CASSPPIGLNQETQYF.

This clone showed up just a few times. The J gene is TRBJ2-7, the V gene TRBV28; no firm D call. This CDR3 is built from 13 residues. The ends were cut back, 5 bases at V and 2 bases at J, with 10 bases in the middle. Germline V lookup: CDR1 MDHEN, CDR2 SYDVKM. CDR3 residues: CASSLRGTYEQYF. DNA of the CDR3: TGTGCCAGCAGTCTCAGAGGCACCTACGAGCAGTACTTC.

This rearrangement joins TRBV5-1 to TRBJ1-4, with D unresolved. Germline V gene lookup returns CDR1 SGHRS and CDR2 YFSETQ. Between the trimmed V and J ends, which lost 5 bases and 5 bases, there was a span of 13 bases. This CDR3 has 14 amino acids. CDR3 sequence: CASSPTEDNEKLFF. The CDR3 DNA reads TGCGCCAGCAGTCCGACCGAAGACAATGAAAAACTGTTTTTT.

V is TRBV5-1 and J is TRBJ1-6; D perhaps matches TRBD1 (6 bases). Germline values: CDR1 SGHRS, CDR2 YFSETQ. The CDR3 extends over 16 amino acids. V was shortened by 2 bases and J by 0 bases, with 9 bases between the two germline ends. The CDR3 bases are TGCGCCAGCAGCTTCGGACAGAGCTCCTATAATTCACCCCTCCACTTT. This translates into CASSFGQSSYNSPLHF.

CDR3 coding DNA: TGTGCCATCAGTGAGTCTTTCGGCGGGAGGTTTTACGAGCAGTACTTC. Protein product: CAISESFGGRFYEQYF. The V call is TRBV10-3, the J call TRBJ2-7; 8 bases line up with TRBD2. The CDR3 is 16 residues long. Germline-derived CDR1 and CDR2 are ENHRY and SYGVKD. Trimming at V came to 0 bases and at J to 4 bases, leaving 8 bases not matched to a gene.

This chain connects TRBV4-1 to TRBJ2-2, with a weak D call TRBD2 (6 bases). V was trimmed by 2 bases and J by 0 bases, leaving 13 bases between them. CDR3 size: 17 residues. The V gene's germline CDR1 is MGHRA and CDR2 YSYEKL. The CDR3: CASSQRGGVPNTGELFF. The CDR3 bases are TGCGCCAGCAGCCAACGGGGCGGGGTTCCGAACACCGGGGAGCTGTTTTTT.

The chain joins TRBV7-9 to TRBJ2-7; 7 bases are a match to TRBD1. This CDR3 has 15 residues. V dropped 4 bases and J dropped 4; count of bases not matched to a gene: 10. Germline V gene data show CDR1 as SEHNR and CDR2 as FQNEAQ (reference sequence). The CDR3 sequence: CASSYPPGQIYEQYF. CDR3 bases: TGTGCCAGCAGCTACCCCCCGGGACAGATATACGAGCAGTACTTC. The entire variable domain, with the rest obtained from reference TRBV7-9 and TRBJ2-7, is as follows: DTGVSQNPRHKITKRGQNVTFRCDPISEHNRLYWYRQTLGQGPEFLTYFQNEAQLEKSRLLSDRFSAERPKGSFSTLEIQRTEQGDSAMYLCASSYPPGQIYEQYFGPGTRLTVT.

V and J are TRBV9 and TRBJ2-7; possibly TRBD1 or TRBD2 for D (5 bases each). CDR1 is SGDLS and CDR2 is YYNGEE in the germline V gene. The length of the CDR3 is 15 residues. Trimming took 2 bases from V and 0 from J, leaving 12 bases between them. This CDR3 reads CASSVGVGGSYEQYF. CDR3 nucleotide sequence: TGTGCCAGCAGCGTCGGGGTTGGGGGCTCCTACGAGCAGTACTTC.

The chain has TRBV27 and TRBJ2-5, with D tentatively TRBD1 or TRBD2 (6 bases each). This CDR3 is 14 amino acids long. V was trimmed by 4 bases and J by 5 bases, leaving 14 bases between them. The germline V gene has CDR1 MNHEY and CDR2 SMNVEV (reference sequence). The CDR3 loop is CASSSGAGVETQYF. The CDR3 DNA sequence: TGTGCCAGCAGTTCGGGGGCAGGGGTGGAGACCCAGTACTTC.

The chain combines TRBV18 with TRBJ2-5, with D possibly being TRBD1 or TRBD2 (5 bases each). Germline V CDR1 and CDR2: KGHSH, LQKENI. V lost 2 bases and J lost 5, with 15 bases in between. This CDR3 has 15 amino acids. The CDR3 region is CASSPGRGPGETQYF. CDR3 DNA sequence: TGTGCCAGCTCACCAGGCCGGGGCCCAGGGGAGACCCAGTACTTC.

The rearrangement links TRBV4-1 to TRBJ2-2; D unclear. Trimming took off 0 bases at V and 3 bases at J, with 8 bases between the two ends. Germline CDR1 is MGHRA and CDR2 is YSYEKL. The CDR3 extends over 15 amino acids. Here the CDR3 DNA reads TGCGCCAGCAGCCAAGATCAAGAATACACCGGGGAGCTGTTTTTT. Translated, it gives CASSQDQEYTGELFF.

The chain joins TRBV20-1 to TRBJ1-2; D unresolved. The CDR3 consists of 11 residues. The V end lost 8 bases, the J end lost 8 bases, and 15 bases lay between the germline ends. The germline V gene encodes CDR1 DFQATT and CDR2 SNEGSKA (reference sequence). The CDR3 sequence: CSTIVAGGYTF. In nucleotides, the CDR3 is TGCAGTACAATCGTGGCGGGGGGCTACACCTTC.

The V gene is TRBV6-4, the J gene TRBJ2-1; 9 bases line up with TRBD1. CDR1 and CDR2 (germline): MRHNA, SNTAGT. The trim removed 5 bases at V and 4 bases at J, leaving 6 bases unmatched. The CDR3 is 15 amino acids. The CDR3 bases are TGTGCCAGCAGTCAATACGGGACAGGGTACAATGAGCAGTTCTTC. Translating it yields CASSQYGTGYNEQFF.

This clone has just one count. CDR3 loop: CASRPGDYSNQPQHF. The CDR3 region has the DNA TGTGCCAGTAGGCCGGGCGACTATAGCAATCAGCCCCAGCATTTT. The chain uses TRBV19 and TRBJ1-5; D unresolved. The germline V and J ends were trimmed by 6 bases and 0 bases, with 12 bases remaining between them. Looked up from germline, CDR1 is LNHDA and CDR2 is SQIVND (reference sequence). The length of the CDR3 is 15 residues.

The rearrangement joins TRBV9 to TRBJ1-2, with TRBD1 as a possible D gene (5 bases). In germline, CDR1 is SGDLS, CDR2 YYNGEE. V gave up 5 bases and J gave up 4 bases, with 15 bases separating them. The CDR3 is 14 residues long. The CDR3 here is CASSVTGAAYGYTF. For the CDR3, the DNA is TGTGCCAGCAGTGTCACCGGGGCCGCCTATGGCTACACCTTC.

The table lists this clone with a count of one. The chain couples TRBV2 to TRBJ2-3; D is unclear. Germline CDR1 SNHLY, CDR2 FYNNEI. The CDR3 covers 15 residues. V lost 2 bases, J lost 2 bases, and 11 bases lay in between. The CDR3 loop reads CASSERGPNTDTQYF. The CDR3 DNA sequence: TGTGCCAGCAGTGAACGCGGACCAAACACAGATACGCAGTATTTT. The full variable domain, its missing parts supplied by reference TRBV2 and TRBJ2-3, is EPEVTQTPSHQVTQMGQEVILRCVPISNHLYFYWYRQILGQKVEFLVSFYNNEISEKSEIFDDQFSVERPDGSNFTLKIRSTKLEDSAMYFCASSERGPNTDTQYFGPGTRLTVL.

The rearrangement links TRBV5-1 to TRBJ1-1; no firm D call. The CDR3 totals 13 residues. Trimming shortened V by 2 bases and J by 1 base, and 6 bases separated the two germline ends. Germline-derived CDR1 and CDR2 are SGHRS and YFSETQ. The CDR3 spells CASSFGTNTEAFF. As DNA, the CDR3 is TGCGCCAGCAGCTTCGGAACGAACACTGAAGCTTTCTTT.

DNA of the CDR3: TGTGCCAGTAGCAGGGACAGCCTAGGTCCTACCTACGAGCAGTACTTC. It translates to CASSRDSLGPTYEQYF. The V call is TRBV19, the J call TRBJ2-7; TRBD1 aligns across 7 bases. Per germline, CDR1 LNHDA and CDR2 SQIVND (reference sequence). Germline trimming cut 6 bases from V and 2 bases from J; bases unmatched to any gene: 13. The CDR3 contains 16 residues.

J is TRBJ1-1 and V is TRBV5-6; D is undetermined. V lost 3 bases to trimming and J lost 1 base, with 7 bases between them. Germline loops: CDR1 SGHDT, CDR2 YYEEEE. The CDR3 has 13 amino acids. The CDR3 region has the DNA TGTGCCAGCAGCTCGGATACGAACACTGAAGCTTTCTTT. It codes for CASSSDTNTEAFF.

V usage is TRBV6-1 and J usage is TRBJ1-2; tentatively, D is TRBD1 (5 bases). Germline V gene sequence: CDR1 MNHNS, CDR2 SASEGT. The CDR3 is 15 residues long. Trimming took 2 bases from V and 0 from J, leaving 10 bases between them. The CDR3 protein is CASSEFPGPNYGYTF. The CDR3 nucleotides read TGTGCCAGCAGTGAATTCCCAGGGCCTAACTATGGCTACACCTTC.

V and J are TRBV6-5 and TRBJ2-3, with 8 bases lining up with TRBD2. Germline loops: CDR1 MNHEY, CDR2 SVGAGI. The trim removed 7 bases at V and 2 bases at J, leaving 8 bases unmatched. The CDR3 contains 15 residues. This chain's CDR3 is CASKNRGGNTDTQYF. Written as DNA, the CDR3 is TGTGCCAGCAAAAACCGGGGGGGAAACACAGATACGCAGTATTTT.